The present entry profiles one TCR beta chain with its context. What this receptor recognizes is not known. The record has no base qualities; no much larger clone is one base away. These data originate in a study of beta chain features in type 1 diabetes (dated by TCRdb to the late 2010s). Regarding the research as a whole: No differences in mean age, gender distribution, total cell number or subset yield were found between patients and healthy donors. Across all samples, some 100,000,000 sorted cells were examined, and cell number per subset correlated strongly with RNA yield. The study compared TCRB repertoires of sorted circulating CD4+ T cell subsets between recently diagnosed type 1 diabetes patients and matched healthy donors. Naive and central memory subsets were obtained from all 30 or so donors, but regulatory and stem cell-like memory subsets were isolated from only 8 patients and about eight healthy donors. Paper-wide results and their limitations: Because cDNA was sequenced instead of genomic DNA, highly expressing activated cells could be over-represented, though the groups showed no difference in activation or CD3 levels. In all four CD4+ subsets, TCRB CDR3 length was moderately but significantly shorter in type 1 diabetes patients. At VDJ recombination sites, type 1 diabetes patients had fewer insertions and more deleted nucleotides, which implies abnormalities in thymic rearrangement. Naive, central memory and regulatory TCRB repertoires appeared to be more similar among patients than among healthy donors. Shorter templates might have been favored by PCR, but patient and control samples were amplified and corrected together, so both groups would have been affected equally by any skew. Only small numbers of individuals were included in the HLA sub-analyses, which left unresolved whether HLA type had any influence on TCRB rearrangement.

Each donor gave one peripheral blood draw, about 100 mL on average, collected into heparinised tubes. A BD FACSAria II and a panel including CD45RO, CCR7, CD25, CD127, CD95 and CD27 were used to sort naive, central memory, regulatory and stem cell-like memory CD4+ T cells. Every sorted population had a purity above 95%. Right away, PBMCs were isolated by Lymphoprep density gradient centrifugation and were stained directly, with no culture step. So that batch effects would be minimized, each experiment stained and sorted samples in pairs, pairing one healthy donor with one patient. The High Capacity cDNA Reverse Transcription Kit was used to reverse transcribe all of the isolated RNA, meaning that expressed TCRB transcripts were what got sequenced. Deep immunoSEQ sequencing was performed on naive, central memory and regulatory T cell samples, with an average of around 3.4 million total reads per sample. After sorted cells were lysed in RLT buffer, RNA was extracted with DNase-treated RNeasy Micro or Mini kits, with the choice depending on cell number. Each cell subset was processed separately to prevent cross-contamination, with patient and healthy donor samples processed together. Using the immunoSEQ multiplex PCR, TCRB sequences were amplified from cDNA into 87-bp fragments spanning the CDR3 region. Sequencing of the amplicons was done on the Illumina HiSeq platform. Per the original workflow: Synthetic template baselines were used to correct PCR bias computationally, reads within Hamming distance 2 were collapsed together, and singletons that could not be merged were discarded. Reads were aligned to IMGT to assign V, D and J genes, CDR3 length, and insertions or deletions at six rearrangement sites. Clonotype counts were normalized to sorted cell number within each subset before computing true diversity and Gini coefficients with the tcR R package. Repertoire sharing was quantified using the overlap coefficient calculated on TCRB nucleotide sequences. Out-of-frame TCRB sequences from naive cells were analyzed as a proxy for the pre-selection repertoire. TCRdb took over this immuneACCESS table, retaining in-frame rearrangements with V and J assigned. Such tables are incomplete; in checked studies, under half of the missing clones stem from an unresolved V gene, and the remainder is unexplained. That table furnishes V, J and clone size, whereas the DNA furnished D and trimming. This sample gives hundreds of thousands of clones in total; around 12% of them show up just once. Over 0.008% of the sample is in the top ten clones.

The sequence was collected from a woman aged 18-29 years with type 1 diabetes. Sequencing was carried out using naive CD4+ T cells from blood. What this sample's cell subset or site label stands for: true naive CD4+ T cells.

The CDR3 sequence is CASSLDGGAAETQYF. The base sequence is TGTGCCAGCAGCTTGGACGGGGGGGCGGCGGAGACCCAGTACTTC. This receptor chain uses TRBV5-6 and TRBJ2-5; 8 bases in the junction line up with TRBD2. Ends trimmed: V by 0 bases, J by 5 bases; bases unmatched to a gene: 6. Taken from cysteine to phenylalanine, the CDR3 has 15 residues. Only the CDR3 region is kept as DNA, spanning 45 bases read in frame from base 1. Sequences SGHDT (CDR1) and YYEEEE (CDR2) are obtained from the germline V gene. With the rest looked up from the reference TRBV5-6 and TRBJ2-5 genes rather than sequenced, the full variable domain is DAGVTQSPTHLIKTRGQQVTLRCSPKSGHDTVSWYQQALGQGPQFIFQYYEEEERQRGNFPDRFSGHQFPNYSSELNVNALLLGDSALYLCASSLDGGAAETQYFGPGTRLLVL.